Below are 3 T cell receptor beta chains sequenced from a single sample in a study of blood T cell repertoires in COVID-19. Sequencing used immunoSEQ multiplex PCR; TCRdb keeps in-frame clones, though not all of them. In the table there are about 210,000 clones, approximately 84% of which are singletons. Material for sequencing was peripheral blood. The receptor set was obtained from an elderly woman with COVID-19, enrolled during active disease.

The chain links TRBV9 to TRBJ1-6; 8 bases line up with TRBD1. V dropped 4 bases and J dropped 14; count of bases not matched to a gene: 11. This CDR3 has 14 residues. The germline V gene has CDR1 SGDLS and CDR2 YYNGEE. CDR3 residues: CASSPGQGAFTLHF. CDR3 bases: TGTGCCAGCAGCCCCGGGCAGGGGGCGTTCACCCTCCACTTT.

In this sample, this clone turned up once. The chain links TRBV29-1 to TRBJ2-1; 11 bases agree with TRBD2. Germline CDR1 is SQVTM and CDR2 is ANQGSEA. This CDR3 region has 15 residues. The V gene end was trimmed by 7 bases and the J gene end by 7 bases; junction bases not matched to a gene: 12. The CDR3 region is CSARRTSGRGNEQFF. The CDR3, as DNA: TGCAGCGCCCGCCGCACTAGCGGGAGAGGTAATGAGCAGTTCTTC.

This clone was detected only once. This rearrangement joins TRBV6-6 to TRBJ2-1; 10 nucleotides line up with TRBD2. From germline, CDR1 is MNHNY and CDR2 SVGAGI (reference sequence). The CDR3 runs to 14 residues. With V trimmed by 7 bases and J by 7 bases, 7 bases remained unmatched. The DNA of the CDR3 is TGTGCCAGCAAACCCAGCGGGGGGGGTAATGAGCAGTTCTTC. This encodes CASKPSGGGNEQFF.